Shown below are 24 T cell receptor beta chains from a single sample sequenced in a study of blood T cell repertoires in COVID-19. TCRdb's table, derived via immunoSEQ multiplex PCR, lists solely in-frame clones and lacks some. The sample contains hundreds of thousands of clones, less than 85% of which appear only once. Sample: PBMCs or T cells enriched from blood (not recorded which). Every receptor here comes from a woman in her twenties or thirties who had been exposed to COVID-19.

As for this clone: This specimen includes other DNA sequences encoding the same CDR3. This chain's CDR3 is CASSGTGSNQPQHF. CDR3 in DNA: TGTGCCAGCAGTGGGACAGGGTCGAATCAGCCCCAGCATTTT. This rearrangement joins TRBV2 to TRBJ1-5; 8 positions match TRBD1. This CDR3 has 14 amino acids. Germline CDR1 is SNHLY and CDR2 is FYNNEI. J gave up 4 bases and V 4 bases, and 3 bases lay outside the gene matches.

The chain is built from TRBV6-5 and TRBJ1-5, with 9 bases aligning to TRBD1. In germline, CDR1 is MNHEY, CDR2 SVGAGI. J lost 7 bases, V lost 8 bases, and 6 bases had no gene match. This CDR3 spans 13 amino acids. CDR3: CASRTGEEQPQHF. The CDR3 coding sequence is TGTGCCAGCCGGACAGGGGAGGAACAGCCCCAGCATTTT.

Here the CDR3 DNA reads TGTGCCAGCAGTGCACCGACTAGCGGGAGGGCGTCAGATACGCAGTATTTT. As protein: CASSAPTSGRASDTQYF. The V gene is TRBV6-1, the J gene TRBJ2-3, with 14 bases identical to TRBD2. The trim removed 4 bases at V and 4 bases at J, leaving 7 bases unmatched. The V gene's germline CDR1 is MNHNS and CDR2 SASEGT. The CDR3 runs to 17 residues.

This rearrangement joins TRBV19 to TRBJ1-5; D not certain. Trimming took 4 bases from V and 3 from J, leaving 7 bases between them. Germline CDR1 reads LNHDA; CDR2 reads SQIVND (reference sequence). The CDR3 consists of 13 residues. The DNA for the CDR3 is TGTGCCAGTAGTAGGCAGGACAATCAGCCCCAGCATTTT. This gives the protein CASSRQDNQPQHF.

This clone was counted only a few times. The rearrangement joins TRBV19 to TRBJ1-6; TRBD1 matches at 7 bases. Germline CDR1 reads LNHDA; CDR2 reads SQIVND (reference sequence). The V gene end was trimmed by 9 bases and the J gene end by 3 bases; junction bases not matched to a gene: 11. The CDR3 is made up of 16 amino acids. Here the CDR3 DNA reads TGTGCCAGCAGGACAGGCTCCGGCTTCTATAATTCACCCCTCCACTTT. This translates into CASRTGSGFYNSPLHF.

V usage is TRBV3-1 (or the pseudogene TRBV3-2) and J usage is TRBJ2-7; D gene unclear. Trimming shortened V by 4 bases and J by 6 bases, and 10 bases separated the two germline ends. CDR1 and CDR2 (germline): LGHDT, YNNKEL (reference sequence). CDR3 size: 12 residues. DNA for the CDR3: TGTGCCAGCAGCCCCCGACCGGGCGAGCAGTACTTC. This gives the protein CASSPRPGEQYF.

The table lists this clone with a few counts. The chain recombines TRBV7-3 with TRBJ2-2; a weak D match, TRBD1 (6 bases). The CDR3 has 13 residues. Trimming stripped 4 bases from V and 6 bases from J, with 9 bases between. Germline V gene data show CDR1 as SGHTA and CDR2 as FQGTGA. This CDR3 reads CASSSGTPGELFF. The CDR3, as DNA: TGTGCCAGCAGCTCCGGGACACCCGGGGAGCTGTTTTTT.

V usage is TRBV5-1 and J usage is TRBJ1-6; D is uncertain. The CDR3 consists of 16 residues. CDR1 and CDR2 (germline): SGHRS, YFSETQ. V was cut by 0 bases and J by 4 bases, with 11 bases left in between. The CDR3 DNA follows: TGCGCCAGCAGCTTGGAGGCGGGGAGGTATAATTCACCCCTCCACTTT. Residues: CASSLEAGRYNSPLHF.

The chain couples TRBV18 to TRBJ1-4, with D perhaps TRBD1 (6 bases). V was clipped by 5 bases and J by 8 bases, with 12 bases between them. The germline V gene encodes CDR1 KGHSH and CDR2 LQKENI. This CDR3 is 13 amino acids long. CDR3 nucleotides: TGTGCCAGCTCAGTACAGGGACGGGAAAAACTGTTTTTT. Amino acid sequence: CASSVQGREKLFF.

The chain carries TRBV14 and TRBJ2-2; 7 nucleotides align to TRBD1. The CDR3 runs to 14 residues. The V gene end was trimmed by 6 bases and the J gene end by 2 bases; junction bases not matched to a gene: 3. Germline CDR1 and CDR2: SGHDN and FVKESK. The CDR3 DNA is TGTGCCAGCAGAAAGGGGGCTAACACCGGGGAGCTGTTTTTT. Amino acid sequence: CASRKGANTGELFF.

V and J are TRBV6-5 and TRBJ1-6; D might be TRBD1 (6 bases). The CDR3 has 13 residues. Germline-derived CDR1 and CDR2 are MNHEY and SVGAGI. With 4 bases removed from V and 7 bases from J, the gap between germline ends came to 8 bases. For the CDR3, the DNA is TGTGCCAGCAGTTCGGACAGCAATTCACCCCTCCACTTT. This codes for CASSSDSNSPLHF.

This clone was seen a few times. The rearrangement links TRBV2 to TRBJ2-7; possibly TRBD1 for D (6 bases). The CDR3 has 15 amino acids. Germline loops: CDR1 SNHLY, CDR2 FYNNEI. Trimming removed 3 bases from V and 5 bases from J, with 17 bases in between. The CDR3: CASSESRGFIHEQYF. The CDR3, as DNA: TGTGCCAGCAGTGAGAGCAGGGGTTTCATCCACGAGCAGTACTTC.

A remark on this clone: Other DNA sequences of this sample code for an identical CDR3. The CDR3 nucleotides read TGTGCCAGCAGTTTATATAATGGCTACACCTTC. Translation: CASSLYNGYTF. V is TRBV28 and J is TRBJ1-2; D remains unclear. The CDR3 loop spans 11 amino acids. V lost 1 base and J 6 bases, leaving 3 bases between the germline ends. CDR1 is MDHEN, CDR2 SYDVKM, per germline.

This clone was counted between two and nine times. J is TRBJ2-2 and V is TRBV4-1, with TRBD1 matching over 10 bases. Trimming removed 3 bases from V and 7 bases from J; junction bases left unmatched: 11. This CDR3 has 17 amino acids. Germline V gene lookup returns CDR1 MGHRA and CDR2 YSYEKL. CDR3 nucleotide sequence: TGCGCCAGCAGCCAGATGACCGGGACAGGGGTGGGCGGGGAGCTGTTTTTT. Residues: CASSQMTGTGVGGELFF.

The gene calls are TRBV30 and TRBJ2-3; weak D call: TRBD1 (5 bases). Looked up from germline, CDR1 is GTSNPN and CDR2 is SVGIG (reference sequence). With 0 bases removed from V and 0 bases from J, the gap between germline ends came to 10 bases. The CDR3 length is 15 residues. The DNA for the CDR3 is TGTGCCTGGAGTGTAGGCAGGGCAAGCACAGATACGCAGTATTTT. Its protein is CAWSVGRASTDTQYF. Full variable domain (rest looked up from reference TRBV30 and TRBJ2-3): SQTIHQWPATLVQPVGSPLSLECTVEGTSNPNLYWYRQAAGRGLQLLFYSVGIGQISSEVPQNLSASRPQDRQFILSSKKLLLSDSGFYLCAWSVGRASTDTQYFGPGTRLTVL.

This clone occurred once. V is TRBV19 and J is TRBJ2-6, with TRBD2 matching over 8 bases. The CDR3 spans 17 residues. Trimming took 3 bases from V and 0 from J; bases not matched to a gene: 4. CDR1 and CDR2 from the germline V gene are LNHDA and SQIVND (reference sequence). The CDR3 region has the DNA TGTGCCAGTAGTATCGGGGGGGCCAGCTCTGGGGCCAACGTCCTGACTTTC. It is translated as CASSIGGASSGANVLTF. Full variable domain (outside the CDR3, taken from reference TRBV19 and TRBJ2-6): DGGITQSPKYLFRKEGQNVTLSCEQNLNHDAMYWYRQDPGQGLRLIYYSQIVNDFQKGDIAEGYSVSREKKESFPLTVTSAQKNPTAFYLCASSIGGASSGANVLTFGAGSRLTVL.

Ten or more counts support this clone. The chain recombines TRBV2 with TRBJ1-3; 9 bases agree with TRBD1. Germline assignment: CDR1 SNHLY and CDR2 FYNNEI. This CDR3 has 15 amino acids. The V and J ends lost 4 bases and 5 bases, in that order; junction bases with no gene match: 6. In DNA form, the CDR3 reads TGTGCCAGCAGTGTATCCGGGACAGGGAGAAACACCATATATTTT. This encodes CASSVSGTGRNTIYF.

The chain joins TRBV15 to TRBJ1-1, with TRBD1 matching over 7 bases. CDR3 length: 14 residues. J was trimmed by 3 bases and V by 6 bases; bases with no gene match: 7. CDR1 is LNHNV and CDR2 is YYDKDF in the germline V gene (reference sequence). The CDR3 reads CATSLTGDDTEAFF. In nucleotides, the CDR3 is TGTGCCACCAGTTTAACAGGGGATGACACTGAAGCTTTCTTT.

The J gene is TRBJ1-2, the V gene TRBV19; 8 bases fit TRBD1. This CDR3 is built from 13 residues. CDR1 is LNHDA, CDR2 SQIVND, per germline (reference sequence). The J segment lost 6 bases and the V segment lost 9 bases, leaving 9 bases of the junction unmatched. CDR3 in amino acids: CASKTGARDGYTF. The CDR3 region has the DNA TGTGCCAGCAAGACAGGGGCTCGGGATGGCTACACCTTC. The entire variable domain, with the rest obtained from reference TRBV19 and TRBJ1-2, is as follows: DGGITQSPKYLFRKEGQNVTLSCEQNLNHDAMYWYRQDPGQGLRLIYYSQIVNDFQKGDIAEGYSVSREKKESFPLTVTSAQKNPTAFYLCASKTGARDGYTFGSGTRLTVV.

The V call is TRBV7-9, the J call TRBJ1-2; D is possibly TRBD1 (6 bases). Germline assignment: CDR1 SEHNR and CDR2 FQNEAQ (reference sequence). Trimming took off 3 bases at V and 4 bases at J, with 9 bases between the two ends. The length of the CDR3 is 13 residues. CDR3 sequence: CASSFTGLYGYTF. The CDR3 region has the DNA TGTGCCAGCAGCTTTACAGGGCTCTATGGCTACACCTTC.

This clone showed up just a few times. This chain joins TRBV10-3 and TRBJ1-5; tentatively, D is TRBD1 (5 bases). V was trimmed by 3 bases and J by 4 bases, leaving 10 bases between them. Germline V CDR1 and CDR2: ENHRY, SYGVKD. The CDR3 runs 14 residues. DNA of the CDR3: TGTGCCATCAGTGAATCGGGGGTTAATCAGCCCCAGCATTTT. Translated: CAISESGVNQPQHF.

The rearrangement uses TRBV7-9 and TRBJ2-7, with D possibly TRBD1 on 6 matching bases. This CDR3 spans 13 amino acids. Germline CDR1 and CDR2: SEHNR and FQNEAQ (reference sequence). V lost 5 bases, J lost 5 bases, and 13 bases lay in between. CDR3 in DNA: TGTGCCAGCAGCAGAACAGGGAGCAACGAGCAGTACTTC. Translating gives CASSRTGSNEQYF.

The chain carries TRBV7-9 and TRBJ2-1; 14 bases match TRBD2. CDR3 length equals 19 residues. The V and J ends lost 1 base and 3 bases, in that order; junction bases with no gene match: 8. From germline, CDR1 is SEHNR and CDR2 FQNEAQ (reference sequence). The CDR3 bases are TGTGCCAGCAGCTTAGTACGGGGGACTAGCGGGAGCATCTACAATGAGCAGTTCTTC. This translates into CASSLVRGTSGSIYNEQFF.

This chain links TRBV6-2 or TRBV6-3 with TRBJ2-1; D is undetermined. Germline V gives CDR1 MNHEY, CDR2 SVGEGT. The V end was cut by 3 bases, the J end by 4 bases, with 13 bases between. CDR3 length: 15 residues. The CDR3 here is CASSYRVEIYNEQFF. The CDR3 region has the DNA TGTGCCAGCAGTTATCGAGTGGAGATTTACAATGAGCAGTTCTTC.